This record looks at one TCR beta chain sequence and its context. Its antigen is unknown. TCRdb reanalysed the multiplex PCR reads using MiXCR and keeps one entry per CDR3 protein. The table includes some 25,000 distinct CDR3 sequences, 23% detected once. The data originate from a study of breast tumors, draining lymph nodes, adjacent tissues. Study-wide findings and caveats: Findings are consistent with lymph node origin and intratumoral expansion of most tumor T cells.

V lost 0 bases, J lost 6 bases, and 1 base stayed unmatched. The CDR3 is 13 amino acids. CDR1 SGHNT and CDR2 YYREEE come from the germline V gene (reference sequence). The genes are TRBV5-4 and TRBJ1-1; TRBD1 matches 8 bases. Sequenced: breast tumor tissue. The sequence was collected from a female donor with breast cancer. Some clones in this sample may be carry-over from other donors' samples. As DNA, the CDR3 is TGTGCCAGCAGCTTGGCAGGGGGCGCTGAAGCTTTCTTT. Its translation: CASSLAGGAEAFF.